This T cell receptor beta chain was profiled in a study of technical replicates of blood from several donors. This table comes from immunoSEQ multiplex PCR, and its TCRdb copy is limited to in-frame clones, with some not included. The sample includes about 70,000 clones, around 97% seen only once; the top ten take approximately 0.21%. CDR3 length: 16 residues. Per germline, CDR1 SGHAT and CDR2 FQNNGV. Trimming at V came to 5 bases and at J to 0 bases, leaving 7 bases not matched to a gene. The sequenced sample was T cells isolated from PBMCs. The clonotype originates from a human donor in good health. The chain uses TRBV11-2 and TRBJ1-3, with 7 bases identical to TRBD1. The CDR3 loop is CASSAGTARSGNTIYF. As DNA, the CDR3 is TGTGCCAGCAGCGCCGGGACAGCTCGCTCTGGAAACACCATATATTTT.